This T cell receptor beta chain was sequenced in a study of identical twins. The germline V gene has CDR1 SGHNT and CDR2 YYREEE (reference sequence). Trimming removed 3 bases at V and 0 bases at J, with 10 bases between. The CDR3 sequence is 15 residues long. TCRdb fed the 5' RACE reads into MiXCR, producing one record per CDR3 protein. The repertoire holds some 1,700,000 distinct CDR3 sequences, around a third seen once, with approximately 0.25% in the top ten. The chain couples TRBV5-4 to TRBJ2-1; D unclear. The sequencing sample was made of cord blood. The TCR sequence derives from a newborn girl in good health. The CDR3 spells CASSSIASSYNEQFF. The CDR3, as DNA: TGTGCCAGCAGCTCTATAGCTAGCTCCTACAATGAGCAGTTCTTC. Supplemented by reference TRBV5-4 and TRBJ2-1, the full variable domain reads ETGVTQSPTHLIKTRGQQVTLRCSSQSGHNTVSWYQQALGQGPQFIFQYYREEENGRGNFPPRFSGLQFPNYSSELNVNALELDDSALYLCASSSIASSYNEQFFGPGTRLTVL.